This entry describes one TCR beta chain. Antigen specificity is unknown. Together with a sample-barcoded 5' primer, a J-beta primer mix was included in a second PCR lasting roughly 6 to 12 cycles. MiXCR, applied by TCRdb to the 5' RACE reads, yields one record per CDR3 protein. The sample includes nearly 1 million distinct CDR3 sequences, roughly half of them seen just once. The record originates from a study of blood T cells in healthy people across ages. Every donor gave 7.5 to 10 milliliters of peripheral blood. The CDR3 has 15 amino acids. Germline V CDR1 and CDR2: LGHDT, YNNKEL (reference sequence). The study's findings and limits: Long-lived donors carried more naive CD4+ cells and greater diversity than aged donors. PBMCs went unsorted, and a conclusive naive versus antigen-experienced comparison was therefore prevented.

This TCR derives from an older woman in good health. This rearrangement joins TRBV3-1 to TRBJ2-5; TRBD1 or TRBD2 may be the D gene (6 bases each). The last part of the DNA fits TRBJ2-7 better; the J call may be wrong. Sequenced: blood. CDR3 in amino acids: CASSSTTGAMVEQYF. CDR3 bases: TGTGCCAGCAGCTCCACCACGGGGGCTATGGTCGAGCAGTACTTC.